This T cell receptor (beta chain) was profiled in a study of CD8+ T cells in alopecia areata. Collected material from alopecia areata patients comprised lesional scalp punch biopsies and peripheral blood. The trim removed 5 bases at V and 8 bases at J, leaving 9 bases unmatched. The CDR3 is 14 residues long. Germline CDR1 and CDR2: GTSNPN and SVGIG (reference sequence). The authors extracted RNA and reverse transcribed it into cDNA as the sequencing template. Method: immunoSEQ multiplex PCR; TCRdb's copy keeps in-frame clones and lacks some. The table has roughly 97,000 clones, around 38% seen once. This clone was counted a few times.

The receptor was isolated from a human donor with alopecia areata. Material for sequencing was CD4+ T cells sorted from blood. The chain joins TRBV30 to TRBJ2-1, with TRBD2 matching over 10 bases. CDR3 nucleotides: TGTGCCTGGGCCCCGGGACTAGCGAACGATGAGCAGTTCTTC. This gives the protein CAWAPGLANDEQFF.